This T cell receptor (beta chain) was captured in a study of shared clonotypes between healthy human individuals. The overall study: Two women and a few men aged 18 to 49 made up the donors. Each donor had three CD4 naive, three CD4 memory, two CD8 naive and one CD8 memory plate.

The repertoire was sequenced with immunoSEQ multiplex PCR; TCRdb's copy has only in-frame clones and lacks some. The profile shows over a million clones, roughly 96% of them singletons. About this clone: Its antigen is still unknown.

The CDR3 is 13 amino acids. V was clipped by 2 bases and J by 7 bases, with 11 bases between them. Looked up from germline, CDR1 is MDHEN and CDR2 is SYDVKM. Regarding the study as a whole: The expectation was that sequencing depth would affect clonotype sharing among donors. Among several donors, approximately 4.6% of naive CD4 clonotypes were found in common.

The receptor was isolated from a man aged 30 to 45 in good health. The sample comprised naive CD4+ T cells sorted from blood. Noted subset: CD45RA+ positively selected. The chain carries TRBV28 and TRBJ1-1; D gene unclear. The CDR3 nucleotides read TGTGCCAGCAGTTTACAGCGTCCCAGTGAAGCTTTCTTT. The encoded protein is CASSLQRPSEAFF.